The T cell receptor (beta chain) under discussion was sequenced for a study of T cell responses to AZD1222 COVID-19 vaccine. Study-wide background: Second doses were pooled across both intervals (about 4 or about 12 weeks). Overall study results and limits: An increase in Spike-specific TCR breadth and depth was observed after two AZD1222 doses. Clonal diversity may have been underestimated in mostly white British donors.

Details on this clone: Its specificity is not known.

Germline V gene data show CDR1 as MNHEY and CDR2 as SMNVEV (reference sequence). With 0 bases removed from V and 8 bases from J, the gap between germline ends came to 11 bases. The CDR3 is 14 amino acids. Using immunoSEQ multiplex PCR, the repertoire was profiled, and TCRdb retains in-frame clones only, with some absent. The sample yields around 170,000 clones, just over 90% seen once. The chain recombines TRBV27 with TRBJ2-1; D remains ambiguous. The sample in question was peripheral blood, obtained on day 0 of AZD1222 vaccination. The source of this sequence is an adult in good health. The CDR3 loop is CASSLSVGWDEQFF. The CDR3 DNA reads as TGTGCCAGCAGTTTATCTGTGGGGTGGGATGAGCAGTTCTTC.